A selection of T cell receptor beta chains follows, all from one sample in a study of CD8 T cells in Susac syndrome. TCRdb re-called the immunoSEQ multiplex PCR reads with MiXCR, one entry per CDR3 protein. The table has 150,000 to 200,000 distinct CDR3 sequences, over 85% seen once. The material sequenced was CD4+ T cells from PBMCs. The receptors here all came from a human donor with multiple sclerosis. The CDR3 runs from the conserved cysteine through the conserved F or W.

V gene	CDR3 length	J gene	CDR3 protein
TRBV12-3/TRBV12-4	13	TRBJ1-2	CASSSDRVDGYTF
TRBV27	11	TRBJ1-2	CASSFYGGYTF
TRBV2	13	TRBJ2-7	CASSDGLTYEQYF
TRBV28	13	TRBJ1-2	CASNLSGGRGYTF
TRBV30	14	TRBJ2-3	CACQPGGFTDTQYF
TRBV6-1	14	TRBJ2-3	CASSDSGGGDTQYF
TRBV20-1	14	TRBJ2-5	CSARKASGQETQYF
TRBV12-3/TRBV12-4	15	TRBJ2-3	CASSLTSGASLTQYF
TRBV6-5	13	TRBJ1-2	CASSRVEGQGYTF
TRBV7-8	18	TRBJ2-7	CASSREGQLAGRLYEQYF
TRBV19	13	TRBJ1-5	CASNSVAREPQHF
TRBV28	15	TRBJ2-2	CASTLRSPRAGELFF
TRBV3-1	14	TRBJ1-5	CASSQVGRGQPQHF
TRBV12-3/TRBV12-4	11	TRBJ2-7	CASSQRGEQYF
TRBV27	15	TRBJ2-3	CASSELAVPPDTQYF
TRBV7-2	14	TRBJ2-7	CASTPSGGSYEQYF
TRBV4-1	16	TRBJ2-7	CASSQGRDRYSYEQYF
TRBV29-1	14	TRBJ2-1	CSVATGNMGNEQFF
TRBV21-1	14	TRBJ2-7	CASSASSDSYEQYF
TRBV24-1	17	TRBJ2-5	CATSDFRDRGGQETQYF
TRBV5-4	16	TRBJ1-6	CASSQGGQGVISPLHF
TRBV12-3/TRBV12-4	13	TRBJ1-2	CASSLRTSYGYTF
TRBV7-2	18	TRBJ2-1	CASSLARTSGGLDNEQFF
TRBV9	14	TRBJ2-2	CASSPRLDTGELFF
TRBV6-6	14	TRBJ2-7	CASSYEGQVNEQYF
TRBV29-1	12	TRBJ1-5	CSVGDVGQPQHF
TRBV27	12	TRBJ2-7	CASSLPGEQQYF
TRBV3-1	14	TRBJ1-5	CASSQGYTNQPQHF
TRBV5-6	14	TRBJ2-1	CASRQGWRGHEQFF
TRBV4-3	22	TRBJ2-7	CASSQKPALAGNFLKSSYEQYF
TRBV30	15	TRBJ1-1	CAWSLRGGQNTEAFF
TRBV19	15	TRBJ2-7	CASSTSGMFSYEQYF
TRBV7-9	14	TRBJ1-1	CASSFDTMNTEAFF
TRBV6-5	16	TRBJ2-3	CASSYAGLAATDTQYF
TRBV5-8	13	TRBJ1-5	CASSSERGQSQHF
TRBV5-1	14	TRBJ2-7	CASSAQGASNEQYF
TRBV11-2	12	TRBJ2-2	CASSVTAGELFF
TRBV5-4	13	TRBJ2-3	CASSHQGTDTQYF
TRBV5-1	14	TRBJ2-7	CASSLQGQGYEQYF
TRBV4-2	15	TRBJ1-4	CASSQVKGEGEKLFF
TRBV18	15	TRBJ1-1	CASSPVDSVNTEAFF
TRBV5-1	14	TRBJ1-1	CASSLGRWNTEAFF
TRBV2	14	TRBJ1-5	CASSGFGGNQPQHF
TRBV12-3/TRBV12-4	15	TRBJ1-3	CASSWGMSSGNTIYF
TRBV6-5	15	TRBJ2-5	CASSSSGTTQETQYF
TRBV7-8	13	TRBJ2-7	CASRPPDVHEQYF
TRBV20-1	12	TRBJ2-1	CSGQESANEQFF
TRBV3-1	16	TRBJ2-5	CASSQIRGGISETQYF
TRBV9	17	TRBJ1-6	CASSARDRDAYNSPLHF
TRBV6-5	14	TRBJ1-4	CASSYDSKIRKLFF
TRBV5-1	16	TRBJ1-1	CASSQNPGQMNTEAFF
TRBV2	13	TRBJ1-2	CASLRGEIDGYTF
TRBV28	11	TRBJ2-5	CASSLKVTQYF
TRBV5-1	15	TRBJ1-3	CASSLVAGRGNTIYF
TRBV12-3/TRBV12-4	15	TRBJ2-7	CASRQRLEVYYEQYF
TRBV24-1	13	TRBJ2-5	CATSDGGQETQYF
TRBV10-3	14	TRBJ1-1	CAISETGGITEAFF